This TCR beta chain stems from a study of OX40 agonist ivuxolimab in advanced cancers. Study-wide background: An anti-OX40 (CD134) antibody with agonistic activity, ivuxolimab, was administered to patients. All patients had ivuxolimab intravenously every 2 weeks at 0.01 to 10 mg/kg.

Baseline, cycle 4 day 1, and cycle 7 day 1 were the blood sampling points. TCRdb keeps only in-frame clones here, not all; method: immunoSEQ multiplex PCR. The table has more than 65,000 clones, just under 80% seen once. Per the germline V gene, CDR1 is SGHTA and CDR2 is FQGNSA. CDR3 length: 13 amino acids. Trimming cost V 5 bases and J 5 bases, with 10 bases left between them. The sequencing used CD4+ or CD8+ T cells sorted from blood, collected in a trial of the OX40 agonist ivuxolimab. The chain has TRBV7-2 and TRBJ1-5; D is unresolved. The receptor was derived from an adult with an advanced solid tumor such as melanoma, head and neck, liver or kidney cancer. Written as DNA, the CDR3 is TGTGCCAGCAGCCCCGGGAGTTATCAGCCCCAGCATTTT. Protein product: CASSPGSYQPQHF.